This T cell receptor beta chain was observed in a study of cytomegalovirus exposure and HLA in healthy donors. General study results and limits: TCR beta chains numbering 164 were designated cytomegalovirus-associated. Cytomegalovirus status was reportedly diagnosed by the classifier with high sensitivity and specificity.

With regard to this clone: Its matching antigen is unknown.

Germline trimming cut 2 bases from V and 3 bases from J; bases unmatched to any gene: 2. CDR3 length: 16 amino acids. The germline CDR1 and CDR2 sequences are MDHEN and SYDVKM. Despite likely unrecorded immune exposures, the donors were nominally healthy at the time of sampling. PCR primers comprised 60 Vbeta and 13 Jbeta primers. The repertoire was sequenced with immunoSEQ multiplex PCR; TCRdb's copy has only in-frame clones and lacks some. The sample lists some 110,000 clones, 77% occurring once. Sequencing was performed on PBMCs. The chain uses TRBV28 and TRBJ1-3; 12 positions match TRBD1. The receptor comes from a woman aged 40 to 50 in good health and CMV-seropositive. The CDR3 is CASSLGDRGLGNTIYF. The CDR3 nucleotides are TGTGCCAGCAGTTTAGGGGACAGGGGGCTTGGAAACACCATATATTTT.